Shown below are 3 T cell receptor beta chains from a single sample sequenced in a study of T cells after yellow fever vaccination. Using its own MiXCR run on the 5' RACE reads, TCRdb lists one record per CDR3 protein. The data show about 21,000 distinct CDR3 sequences, less than 5.5% seen once. The sample consisted of PBMCs, either bulk or a sorted T-cell subset (CD4+, CD8+, memory, or dextramer-sorted; not recorded which), taken roughly 47 days after the first yellow fever vaccination. The source of these receptors is a young man who received the YFV17D yellow fever vaccine.

The table lists this clonotype with many counts. The V gene is TRBV7-2, the J gene TRBJ2-1, with 8 bases aligning to TRBD2. Germline V gene lookup returns CDR1 SGHTA and CDR2 FQGNSA. The CDR3 runs to 14 residues. Losses at the gene ends were 5 bases for V and 6 bases for J; bases not matched to a gene: 6. CDR3: CASSEGLAINEQFF. CDR3 in DNA: TGTGCCAGCAGCGAAGGACTAGCCATCAATGAGCAGTTCTTC.

This clonotype was recorded at least ten times. The rearrangement links TRBV7-8 to TRBJ2-7; unclear D gene. Trimming removed 2 bases from V and 5 bases from J, with 7 bases in between. The V gene's germline CDR1 is SGHVS and CDR2 FQNEAQ. CDR3 length: 12 residues. The CDR3 DNA follows: TGTGCCAGCAGCTTACCTCCGAACGAGCAGTACGTC. Translating it yields CASSLPPNEQYV.

This clonotype has at least ten counts. V gene TRBV5-6 combines with J gene TRBJ2-7; TRBD1 might be the D (6 bases). The V gene lost 3 bases and the J gene lost 3 bases, with 10 bases spanning the gap. This CDR3 has 13 residues. In germline, CDR1 is SGHDT, CDR2 YYEEEE. As DNA, the CDR3 is TGTGCCAGCAGCTCGGACAGAAGCTACGAGCAGTACTTC. Protein product: CASSSDRSYEQYF.